The rows below give T cell receptor beta chains drawn from one sample of a study of cytomegalovirus exposure and HLA in healthy donors. Assay used: immunoSEQ multiplex PCR; TCRdb lists only in-frame clones, some missing. The table shows about 42,000 clones, with approximately 52% occurring only once. What was sequenced was PBMCs. These TCRs come from a human donor in good health. Each CDR3 is given with its conserved first and last residue.

J gene: TRBJ1-2; V gene: TRBV9; CDR3 protein: CASSSRGREATNYGYTF
J gene: TRBJ1-3; V gene: TRBV7-6; CDR3 protein: CASSLEAQGRVGNTIYF
J gene: TRBJ1-5; V gene: TRBV7-2; CDR3 protein: CASRPRTGGNQPQHF
J gene: TRBJ2-7; V gene: TRBV6-5; CDR3 protein: CASNPSRGQGYEQYF
J gene: TRBJ1-1; V gene: TRBV10-3; CDR3 protein: CAISELSSGGAFF
J gene: TRBJ2-3; V gene: TRBV6-5; CDR3 protein: CASRPRGGRSDTQYF
J gene: TRBJ2-7; V gene: TRBV7-8; CDR3 protein: CASRVAGTSISHEQYF
J gene: TRBJ2-1; V gene: TRBV6-6; CDR3 protein: CASSFTGTKNNEQFF
J gene: TRBJ1-2; V gene: TRBV6-5; CDR3 protein: CASSYAPIGGYTF
J gene: TRBJ2-3; V gene: TRBV7-3; CDR3 protein: CASSLTRTSGGAGSTQYF
J gene: TRBJ1-2; V gene: TRBV30; CDR3 protein: CAWSGRGRPYGYTF
J gene: TRBJ1-1; V gene: TRBV7-3; CDR3 protein: CASSLSGTENTEAFF
J gene: TRBJ2-5; V gene: TRBV9; CDR3 protein: CASSVEGGPRETQYF
J gene: TRBJ1-4; V gene: TRBV6-6; CDR3 protein: CASRMGTGGAVIF
J gene: TRBJ1-2; V gene: TRBV5-4; CDR3 protein: CASSPGTIYGYTF